This T cell receptor beta chain originates from a study of cytomegalovirus exposure and HLA in healthy donors. V lost 3 bases and J lost 8; bases outside the gene matches: 2. Germline values: CDR1 MNHEY, CDR2 SMNVEV (reference sequence). The CDR3 runs to 14 residues. Regarding the study as a whole: The study had only CMV serostatus as immune exposure information.

The PCR used 60 Vbeta and 13 Jbeta primers. Generated by immunoSEQ multiplex PCR, the TCRdb table keeps only in-frame clones and is missing some. The table lists around 150,000 clones, 60% to 85% of them singletons, with less than 4.5% in the top ten. This clone has just a few counts. Its antigen remains unknown. The sequencing sample was made of PBMCs. The chain links TRBV27 to TRBJ1-6; TRBD1 matches at 9 bases. The TCR originated in a man aged 25-40 years in good health and CMV-seropositive. The CDR3 DNA follows: TGTGCCAGCAGTTTTAGGACAGGGGATTCACCCCTCCACTTT. The encoded protein is CASSFRTGDSPLHF.